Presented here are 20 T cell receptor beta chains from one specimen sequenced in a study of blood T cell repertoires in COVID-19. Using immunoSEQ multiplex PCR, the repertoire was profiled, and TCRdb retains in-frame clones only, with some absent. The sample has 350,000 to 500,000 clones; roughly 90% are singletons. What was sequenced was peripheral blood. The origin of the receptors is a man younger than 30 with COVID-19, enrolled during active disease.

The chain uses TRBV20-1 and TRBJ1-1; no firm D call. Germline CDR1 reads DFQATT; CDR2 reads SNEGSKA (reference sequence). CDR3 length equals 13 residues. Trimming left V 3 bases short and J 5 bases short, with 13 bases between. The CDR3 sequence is CSASDHRGTEAFF. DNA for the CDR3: TGCAGTGCTAGTGATCACCGGGGAACTGAAGCTTTCTTT.

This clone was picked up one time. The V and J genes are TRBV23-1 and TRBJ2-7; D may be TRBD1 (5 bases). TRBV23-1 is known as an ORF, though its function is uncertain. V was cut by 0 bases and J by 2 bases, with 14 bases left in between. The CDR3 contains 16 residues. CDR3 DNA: TGCGCCAGCAGTCAATCCCCCGGACAAACCGCCTACGAGCAGTACTTC. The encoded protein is CASSQSPGQTAYEQYF.

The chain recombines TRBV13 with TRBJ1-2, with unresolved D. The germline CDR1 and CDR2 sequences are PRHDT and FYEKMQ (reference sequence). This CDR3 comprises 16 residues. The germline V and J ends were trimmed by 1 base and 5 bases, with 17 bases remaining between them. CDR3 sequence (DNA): TGTGCCAGCAGCTTAGTTGGAACAGCCGGATCGTATGGCTACACCTTC. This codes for CASSLVGTAGSYGYTF.

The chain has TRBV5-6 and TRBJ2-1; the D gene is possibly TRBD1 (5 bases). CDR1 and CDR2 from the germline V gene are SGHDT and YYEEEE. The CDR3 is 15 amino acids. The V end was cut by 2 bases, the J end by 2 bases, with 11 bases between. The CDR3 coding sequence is TGTGCCAGCAGCTTAAAGGGGCTAGCCTACAATGAGCAGTTCTTC. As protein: CASSLKGLAYNEQFF.

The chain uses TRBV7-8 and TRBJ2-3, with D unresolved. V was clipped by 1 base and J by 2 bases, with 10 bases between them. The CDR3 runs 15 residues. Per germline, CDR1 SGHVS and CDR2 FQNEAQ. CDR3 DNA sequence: TGTGCCAGCAGCTTAGTAAGGAGATCCACAGATACGCAGTATTTT. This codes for CASSLVRRSTDTQYF.

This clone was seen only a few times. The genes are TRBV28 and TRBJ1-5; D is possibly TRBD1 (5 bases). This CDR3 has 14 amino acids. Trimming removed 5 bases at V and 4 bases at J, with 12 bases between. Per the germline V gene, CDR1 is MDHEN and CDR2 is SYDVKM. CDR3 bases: TGTGCCAGCAGTGGACATCAACCGAATCAGCCCCAGCATTTT. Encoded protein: CASSGHQPNQPQHF.

CDR3 DNA sequence: TGTGCCAGCAGCTCCCAGATGGACACTGAAGCTTTCTTT. It specifies CASSSQMDTEAFF. The chain has TRBV11-2 and TRBJ1-1; no definite D call. V dropped 4 bases and J dropped 3 bases, with 9 bases sitting between them. Germline CDR1 SGHAT, CDR2 FQNNGV. The CDR3 sequence is 13 residues long.

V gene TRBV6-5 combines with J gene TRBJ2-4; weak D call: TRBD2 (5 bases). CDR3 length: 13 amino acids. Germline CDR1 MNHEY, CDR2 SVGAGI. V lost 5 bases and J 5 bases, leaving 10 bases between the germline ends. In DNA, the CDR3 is TGTGCCAGCAGTCTGGACGGGGAAAACATTCAGTACTTC. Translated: CASSLDGENIQYF.

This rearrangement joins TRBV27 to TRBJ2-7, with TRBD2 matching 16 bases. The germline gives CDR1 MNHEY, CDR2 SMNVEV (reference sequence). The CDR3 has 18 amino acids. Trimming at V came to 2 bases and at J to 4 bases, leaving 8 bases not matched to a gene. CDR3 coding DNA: TGTGCCAGCAGTTTAAGGGGACTAGCGGGAGGGCCGGTGTACGAGCAGTACTTC. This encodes CASSLRGLAGGPVYEQYF.

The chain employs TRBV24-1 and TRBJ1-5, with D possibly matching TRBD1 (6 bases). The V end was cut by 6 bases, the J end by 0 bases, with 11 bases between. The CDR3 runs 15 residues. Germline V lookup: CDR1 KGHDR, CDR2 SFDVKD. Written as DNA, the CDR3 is TGTGCCACCAGTCCCGGGACATATAGCAATCAGCCCCAGCATTTT. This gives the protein CATSPGTYSNQPQHF.

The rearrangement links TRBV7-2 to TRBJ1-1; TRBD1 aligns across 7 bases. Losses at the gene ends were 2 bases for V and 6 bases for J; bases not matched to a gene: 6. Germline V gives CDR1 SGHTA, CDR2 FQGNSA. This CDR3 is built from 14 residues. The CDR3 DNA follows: TGTGCCAGCAGCTTAAGGGGGCCGTCGGCTGAAGCTTTCTTT. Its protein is CASSLRGPSAEAFF.

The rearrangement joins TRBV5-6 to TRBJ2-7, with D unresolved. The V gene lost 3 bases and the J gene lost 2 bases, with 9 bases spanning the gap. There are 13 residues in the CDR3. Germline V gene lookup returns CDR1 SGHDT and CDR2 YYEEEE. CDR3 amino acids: CASSSGWAYEQYF. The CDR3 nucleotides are TGTGCCAGCAGCTCCGGGTGGGCCTACGAGCAGTACTTC.

CDR3 sequence (DNA): TGTGCCAGCAGCCAGGATGGAAGGGGCTGGCGGGACCTCTACGAGCAGTACTTC. Translating gives CASSQDGRGWRDLYEQYF. V and J are TRBV11-2 and TRBJ2-7, with D perhaps matching TRBD2 (6 bases). V shed 5 bases and J shed 3 bases, with 26 bases lying between them. This CDR3 contains 18 residues. The germline CDR1 and CDR2 sequences are SGHAT and FQNNGV.

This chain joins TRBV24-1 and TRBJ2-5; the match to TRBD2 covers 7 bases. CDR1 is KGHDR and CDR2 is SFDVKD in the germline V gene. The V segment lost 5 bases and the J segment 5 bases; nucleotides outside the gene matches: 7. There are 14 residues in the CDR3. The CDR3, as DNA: TGTGCCACCAGTGGTGGGGACTATCAGGAGACCCAGTACTTC. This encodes CATSGGDYQETQYF.

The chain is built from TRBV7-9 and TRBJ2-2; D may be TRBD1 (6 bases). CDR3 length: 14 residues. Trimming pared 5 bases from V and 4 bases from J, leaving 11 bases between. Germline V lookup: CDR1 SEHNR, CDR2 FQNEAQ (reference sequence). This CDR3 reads CASSRDRRTGELFF. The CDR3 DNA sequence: TGTGCCAGCAGCCGCGACAGGCGCACCGGGGAGCTGTTTTTT.

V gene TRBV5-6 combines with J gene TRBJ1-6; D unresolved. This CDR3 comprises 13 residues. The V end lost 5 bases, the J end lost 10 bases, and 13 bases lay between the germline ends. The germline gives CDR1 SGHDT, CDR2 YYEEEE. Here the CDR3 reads CASSLLGNSPLHF. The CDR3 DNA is TGTGCCAGCAGTTTATTGGGCAACTCACCCCTCCACTTT.

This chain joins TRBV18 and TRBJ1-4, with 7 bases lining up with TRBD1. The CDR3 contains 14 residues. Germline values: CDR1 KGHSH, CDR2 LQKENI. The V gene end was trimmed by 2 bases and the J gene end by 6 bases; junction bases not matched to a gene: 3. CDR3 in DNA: TGTGCCAGCTCACCAAAGCAGGGGGATGAAAAACTGTTTTTT. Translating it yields CASSPKQGDEKLFF.

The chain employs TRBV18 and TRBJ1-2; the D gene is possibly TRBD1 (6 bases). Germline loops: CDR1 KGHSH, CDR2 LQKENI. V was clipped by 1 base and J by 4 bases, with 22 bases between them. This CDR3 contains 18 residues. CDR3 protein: CASSPRVEWGRGIYGYTF. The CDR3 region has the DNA TGTGCCAGCTCACCACGGGTTGAATGGGGCAGGGGCATCTATGGCTACACCTTC.

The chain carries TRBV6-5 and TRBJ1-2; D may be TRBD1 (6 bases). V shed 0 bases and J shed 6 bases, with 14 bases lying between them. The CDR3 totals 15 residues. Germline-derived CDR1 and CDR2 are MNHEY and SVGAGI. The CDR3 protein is CASSYSRNREHGYTF. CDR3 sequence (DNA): TGTGCCAGCAGTTACTCGAGGAACAGGGAGCATGGCTACACCTTC.

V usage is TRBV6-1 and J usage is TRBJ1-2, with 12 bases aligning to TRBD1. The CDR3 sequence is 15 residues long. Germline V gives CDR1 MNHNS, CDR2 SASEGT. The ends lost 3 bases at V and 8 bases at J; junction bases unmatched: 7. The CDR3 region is CASSEPGQGAPGYTF. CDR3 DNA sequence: TGTGCCAGCAGTGAGCCGGGACAGGGGGCGCCCGGCTACACCTTC.